The next 10 T cell receptor beta chains were all read from a single sample in a study of shared clonotypes between healthy human individuals (dated by TCRdb to about 2020). Library method: the immunoSEQ multiplex PCR assay. As stored in TCRdb, this immuneACCESS dataset retains in-frame rearrangements with V and J assigned. A fraction of the clones does not appear; measured against another copy, unresolved V genes explain less than half of the discrepancy, and the remainder lacks a known reason. In all, the sample holds 2 million to 2.5 million clones, and 90% to 95% of those were seen once. The top ten clonotypes cover more than 0.1% of the sample. Sequencing was carried out using naive CD4+ T cells sorted from blood. The intended sense of this specimen's cell subset or site label: CD45RA+ positively selected. The receptors here all came from a man between 18 and 29 years old in good health.

The rearrangement links TRBV9 to TRBJ2-7; 8 bases match TRBD2. V was pared by 1 base and J by 3 bases, with 6 bases of the junction left unmatched. The CDR3 loop spans 15 amino acids. Germline V lookup: CDR1 SGDLS, CDR2 YYNGEE. CDR3 sequence reads: CASSVRAGGDYEQYF. DNA for the CDR3: TGTGCCAGCAGCGTACGGGCGGGAGGCGACTACGAGCAGTACTTC.

The V call is TRBV7-9, the J call TRBJ1-2; the D is unclear. The germline V gene encodes CDR1 SEHNR and CDR2 FQNEAQ (reference sequence). This CDR3 has 12 amino acids. Between the trimmed V and J ends, which lost 3 bases and 5 bases, there was a span of 7 bases. CDR3 sequence (DNA): TGTGCCAGCAGCTTTAGGGAGTATGGCTACACCTTC. Protein sequence: CASSFREYGYTF.

The count of this clone is one. This CDR3 reads CAIRRDRANTGELFF. CDR3 in DNA: TGTGCCATCAGGAGGGACAGGGCGAACACCGGGGAGCTGTTTTTT. The V gene is TRBV10-3, the J gene TRBJ2-2, with TRBD1 matching 9 bases. V lost 6 bases and J lost 0; bases outside the gene matches: 2. The CDR3 totals 15 residues. Germline V gene sequence: CDR1 ENHRY, CDR2 SYGVKD.

V is TRBV9 and J is TRBJ1-6, with unresolved D. The CDR3 extends over 13 amino acids. Trimming removed 3 bases from V and 6 bases from J, with 7 bases in between. Germline V lookup: CDR1 SGDLS, CDR2 YYNGEE. The CDR3 nucleotides are TGTGCCAGCAGCGCTTACCTTAATTCACCCCTCCACTTT. Translated, it gives CASSAYLNSPLHF.

The CDR3 loop is CASTPSRNEQFF. CDR3 DNA sequence: TGTGCCAGCACCCCGAGCCGCAATGAGCAGTTCTTC. V gene TRBV6-1 combines with J gene TRBJ2-1; D not resolved. This CDR3 is 12 amino acids long. V shed 7 bases and J shed 6 bases, with 10 bases lying between them. Germline values: CDR1 MNHNS, CDR2 SASEGT.

The chain is built from TRBV19 and TRBJ1-2, with 7 bases aligning to TRBD1. CDR1 and CDR2 from the germline V gene are LNHDA and SQIVND (reference sequence). Trimming removed 9 bases from V and 6 bases from J; junction bases left unmatched: 13. The CDR3 contains 14 residues. The DNA for the CDR3 is TGTGCCAGCCGAGAGACAGGGAATGGGCATGGCTACACCTTC. It yields the protein CASRETGNGHGYTF.

This clone was observed once. V usage is TRBV27 and J usage is TRBJ2-3; D is possibly TRBD1 (5 bases). This CDR3 has 13 residues. Germline V gene sequence: CDR1 MNHEY, CDR2 SMNVEV (reference sequence). Deletions cut 3 bases from V and 6 bases from J, with 10 bases between. The CDR3 DNA reads as TGTGCCAGCAGTTTCAGGGAATGGGATACGCAGTATTTT. Protein: CASSFREWDTQYF.

The chain links TRBV6-5 to TRBJ1-2; 7 bases agree with TRBD1. The germline V gene encodes CDR1 MNHEY and CDR2 SVGAGI. The CDR3 length is 16 residues. V shed 2 bases and J 3 bases; nucleotides not matched to a gene: 9. CDR3 DNA: TGTGCCAGCAGTTACCTTAGGAAGGGGGCTGACTATGGCTACACCTTC. Its translation: CASSYLRKGADYGYTF.

Details on this clone: One end of the junction fails to match germline, which may point to a read error. CDR3 loop: CASSPDRARTGELFF. As DNA, the CDR3 is TGTGCTAGCAGCCCAGACAGGGCGCGGACCGGGGAGCTGTTTTTT. V and J are TRBV7-7 and TRBJ2-2; 7 bases match TRBD1. The germline V gene has CDR1 SSHAT and CDR2 FNYEAQ (reference sequence). The length of the CDR3 is 15 residues.

The chain is built from TRBV4-3 and TRBJ2-1, with D unresolved. From germline, CDR1 is LGHNA and CDR2 YSLEER. This CDR3 comprises 15 residues. V lost 0 bases to trimming and J lost 2 bases, with 8 bases between them. CDR3 loop: CASSQENFPYNEQFF. The CDR3 DNA sequence: TGCGCCAGCAGCCAAGAGAACTTCCCCTACAATGAGCAGTTCTTC.